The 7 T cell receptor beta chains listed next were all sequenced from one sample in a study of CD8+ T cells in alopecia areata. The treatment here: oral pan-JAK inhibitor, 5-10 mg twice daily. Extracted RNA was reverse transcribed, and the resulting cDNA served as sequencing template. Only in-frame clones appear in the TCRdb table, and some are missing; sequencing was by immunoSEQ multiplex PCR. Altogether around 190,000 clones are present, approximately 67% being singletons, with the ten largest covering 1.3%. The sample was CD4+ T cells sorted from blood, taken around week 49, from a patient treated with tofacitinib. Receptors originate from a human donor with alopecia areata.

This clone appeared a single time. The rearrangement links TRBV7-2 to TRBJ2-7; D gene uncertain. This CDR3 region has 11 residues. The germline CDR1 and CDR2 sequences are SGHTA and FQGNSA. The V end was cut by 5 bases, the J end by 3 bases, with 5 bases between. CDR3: CASSLNYEQYF. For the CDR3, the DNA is TGTGCCAGCAGCCTAAACTACGAGCAGTACTTC.

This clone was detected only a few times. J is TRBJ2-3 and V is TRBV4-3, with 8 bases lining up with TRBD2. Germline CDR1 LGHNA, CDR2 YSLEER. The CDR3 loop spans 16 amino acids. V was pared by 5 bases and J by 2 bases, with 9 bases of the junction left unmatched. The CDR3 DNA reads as TGCGCCAGCAGCTACGGAGCGGGGGTAATCACAGATACGCAGTATTTT. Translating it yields CASSYGAGVITDTQYF.

The CDR3 reads CASSHSSYGYTF. CDR3 DNA: TGTGCCAGCAGTCACAGCTCCTATGGCTACACCTTC. The rearrangement links TRBV6-1 to TRBJ1-2; D remains ambiguous. Trimming shortened V by 5 bases and J by 4 bases, and 8 bases separated the two germline ends. This CDR3 region has 12 residues. Germline-derived CDR1 and CDR2 are MNHNS and SASEGT.

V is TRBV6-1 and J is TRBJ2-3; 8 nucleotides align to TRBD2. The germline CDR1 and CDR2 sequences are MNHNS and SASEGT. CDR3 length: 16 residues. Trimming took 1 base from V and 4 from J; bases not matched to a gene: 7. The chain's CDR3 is CASSEGRGGRADTQYF. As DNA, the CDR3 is TGTGCCAGCAGTGAAGGCCGGGGGGGCCGGGCAGATACGCAGTATTTT.

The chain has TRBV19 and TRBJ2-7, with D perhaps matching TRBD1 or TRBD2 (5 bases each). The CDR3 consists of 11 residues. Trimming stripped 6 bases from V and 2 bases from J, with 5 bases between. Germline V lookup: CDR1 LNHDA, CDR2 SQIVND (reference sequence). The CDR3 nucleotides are TGTGCCAGTAGGGGGGCCTACGAGCAGTACTTC. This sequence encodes CASRGAYEQYF.

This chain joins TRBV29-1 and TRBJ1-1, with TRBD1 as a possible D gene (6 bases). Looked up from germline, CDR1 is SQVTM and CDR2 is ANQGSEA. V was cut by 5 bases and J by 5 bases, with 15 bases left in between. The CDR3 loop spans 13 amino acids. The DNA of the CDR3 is TGCAGCGTTACCGACCCAGGGGTGACTGAAGCTTTCTTT. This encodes CSVTDPGVTEAFF.

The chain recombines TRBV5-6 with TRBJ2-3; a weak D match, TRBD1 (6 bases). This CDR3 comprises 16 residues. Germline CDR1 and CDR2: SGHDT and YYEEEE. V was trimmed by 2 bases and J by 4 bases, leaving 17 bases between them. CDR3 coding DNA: TGTGCCAGCAGCTTCCTCAGGCAGGGGATTGCAGATACGCAGTATTTT. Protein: CASSFLRQGIADTQYF.